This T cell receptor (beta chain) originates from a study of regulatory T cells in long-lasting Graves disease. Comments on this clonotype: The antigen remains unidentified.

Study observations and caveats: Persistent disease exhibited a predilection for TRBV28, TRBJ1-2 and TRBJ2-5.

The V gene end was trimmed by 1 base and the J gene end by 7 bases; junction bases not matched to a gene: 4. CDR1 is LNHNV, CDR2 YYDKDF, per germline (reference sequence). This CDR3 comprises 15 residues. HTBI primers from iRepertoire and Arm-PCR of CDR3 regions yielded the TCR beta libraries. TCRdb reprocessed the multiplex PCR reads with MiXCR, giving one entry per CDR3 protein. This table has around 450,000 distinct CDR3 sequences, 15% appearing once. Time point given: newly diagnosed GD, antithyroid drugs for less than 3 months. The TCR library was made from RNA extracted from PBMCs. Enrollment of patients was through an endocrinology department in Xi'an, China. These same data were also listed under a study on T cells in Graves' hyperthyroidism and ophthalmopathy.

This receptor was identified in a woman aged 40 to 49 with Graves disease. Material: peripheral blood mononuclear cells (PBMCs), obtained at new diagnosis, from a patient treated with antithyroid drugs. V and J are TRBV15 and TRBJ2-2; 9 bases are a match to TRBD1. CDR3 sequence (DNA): TGTGCCACCAGCAGAGGACAGGGGGTGGTCGGGGAGCTGTTTTTT. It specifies CATSRGQGVVGELFF.